This TCR beta chain comes out of a study of memory CD4+ T cells and cytomegalovirus serostatus. Details on this clone: As yet, its antigen is unknown.

The sort gate was single viable CD3+CD4+CD8-CD45RO+ cells for memory CD4+ T cells. Study-level findings and limits: Suggested: most of the CMV-linked TCR signature lies in CD4+ memory cells. 67 of 164 known CMV-associated TCRbeta sequences appeared in CD4+ memory.

V was pared by 0 bases and J by 7 bases, with 10 bases between. Germline V CDR1 and CDR2: SGHAT, FQNNGV. The CDR3 is made up of 14 amino acids. Produced via immunoSEQ multiplex PCR; TCRdb's table is partial and in-frame only. The profile covers about 54,000 clones, with around 76% appearing a single time and 1.6% taken by the ten largest. This receptor was identified in an adult in good health and CMV-seronegative. Specimen: memory CD4+ T cells from blood. This chain joins TRBV11-2 and TRBJ1-3; tentative D call: TRBD1 (5 bases). The CDR3 DNA reads as TGTGCCAGCAGCTTAGATTGGAAGGGGAACACCATATATTTT. The encoded protein is CASSLDWKGNTIYF.